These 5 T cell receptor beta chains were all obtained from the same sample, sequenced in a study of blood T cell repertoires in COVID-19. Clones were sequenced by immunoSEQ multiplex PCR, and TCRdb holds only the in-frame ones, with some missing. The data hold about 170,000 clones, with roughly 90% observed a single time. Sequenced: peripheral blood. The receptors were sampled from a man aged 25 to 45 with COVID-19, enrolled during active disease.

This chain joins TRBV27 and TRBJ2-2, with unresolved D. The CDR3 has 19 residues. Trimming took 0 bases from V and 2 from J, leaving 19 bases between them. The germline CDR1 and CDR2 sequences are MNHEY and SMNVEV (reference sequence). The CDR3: CASSLSLLVENRNTGELFF. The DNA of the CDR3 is TGTGCCAGCAGTTTATCCCTTTTAGTTGAGAACAGAAACACCGGGGAGCTGTTTTTT.

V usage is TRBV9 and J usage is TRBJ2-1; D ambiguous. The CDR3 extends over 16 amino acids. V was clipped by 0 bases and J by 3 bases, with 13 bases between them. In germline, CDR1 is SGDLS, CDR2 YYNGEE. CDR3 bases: TGTGCCAGCAGCGTAGGAAGTAGTGCTGTCTACAATGAGCAGTTCTTC. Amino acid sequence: CASSVGSSAVYNEQFF.

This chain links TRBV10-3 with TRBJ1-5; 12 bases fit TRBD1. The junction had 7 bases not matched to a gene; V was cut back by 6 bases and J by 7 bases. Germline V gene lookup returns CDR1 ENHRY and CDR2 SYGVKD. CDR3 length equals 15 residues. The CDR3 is CAISAGTGGRQPQHF. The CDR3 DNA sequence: TGTGCCATCAGCGCCGGGACAGGGGGCCGGCAGCCCCAGCATTTT.

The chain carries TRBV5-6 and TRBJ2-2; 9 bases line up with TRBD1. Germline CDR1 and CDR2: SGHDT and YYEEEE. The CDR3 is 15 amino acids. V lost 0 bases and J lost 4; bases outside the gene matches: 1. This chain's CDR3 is CASSLGGQGTGELFF. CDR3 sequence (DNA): TGTGCCAGCAGCTTGGGGGGACAGGGCACCGGGGAGCTGTTTTTT.

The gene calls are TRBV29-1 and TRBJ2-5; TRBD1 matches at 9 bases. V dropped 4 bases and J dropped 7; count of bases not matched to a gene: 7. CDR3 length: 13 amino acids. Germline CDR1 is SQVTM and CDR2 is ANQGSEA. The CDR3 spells CSVGYETGGTQYF. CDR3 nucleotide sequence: TGCAGCGTTGGTTACGAGACAGGGGGGACCCAGTACTTC.